The sequence of this T cell receptor (beta chain) was determined in a study of CD8+ T cells in alopecia areata. Whole-study results and caveats: In scalp, tofacitinib significantly decreased clonality and expanded CD8+ clones among the top 100.

Documented treatment: oral pan-JAK inhibitor, 5-10 mg twice daily. It was cDNA, reverse transcribed from extracted RNA, that served as the sequencing template. Some clones are missing from TCRdb's copy, which holds only in-frame ones; the method was immunoSEQ multiplex PCR. This table holds 250,000 to 300,000 clones, over 45% found once. This CDR3 has 11 amino acids. Trimming took 4 bases from V and 2 from J, leaving 2 bases between them. Germline V gene data show CDR1 as MDHEN and CDR2 as SYDVKM. Comment on this clone: No antigen is known for it. The sample contains more than one DNA sequence encoding this CDR3.

The chain is built from TRBV28 and TRBJ1-2; no clear D. Sequencing used CD4+ T cells sorted from blood, obtained at week 24, from a patient treated with tofacitinib. The sequence was collected from a human donor with alopecia areata. Here the CDR3 DNA reads TGTGCCAGCAGTTCCAACTATGGCTACACCTTC. It encodes CASSSNYGYTF.